The source of this T cell receptor beta chain is a study of tumor and adjacent non-tumor tissue in lung cancer. About the study: Patients comprised 12 adenocarcinoma, 2 squamous cell carcinoma and 1 small cell lung cancer. Study results and caveats: Significantly higher TCR diversity was found in tumor than normal lung. Normal lung showed higher cumulative top 100 clone frequency than tumor.

The template was RNA from unsorted bulk tissue. A modified ARM-PCR protocol with three rounds of nested PCR amplified TCRbeta. A single record per CDR3 protein comes from TCRdb applying MiXCR to the multiplex PCR reads. The sample shows tens of thousands of distinct CDR3 sequences, 65% to 75% of them seen only once. There are a few counts of this clonotype. Antigen: not known. Sequences were obtained from lung tumor tissue. The source is a man in his sixties with non-small cell lung cancer.

The CDR3: CASSSLGVGQETQYF. The CDR3 bases are TGCGCCAGCAGCTCTTTGGGGGTGGGCCAAGAGACCCAGTACTTC. The chain has TRBV5-1 and TRBJ2-5, with D perhaps being TRBD1 or TRBD2 (5 bases each). Trimming stripped 3 bases from V and 1 base from J, with 13 bases between. Germline-derived CDR1 and CDR2 are SGHRS and YFSETQ. The CDR3 consists of 15 residues.